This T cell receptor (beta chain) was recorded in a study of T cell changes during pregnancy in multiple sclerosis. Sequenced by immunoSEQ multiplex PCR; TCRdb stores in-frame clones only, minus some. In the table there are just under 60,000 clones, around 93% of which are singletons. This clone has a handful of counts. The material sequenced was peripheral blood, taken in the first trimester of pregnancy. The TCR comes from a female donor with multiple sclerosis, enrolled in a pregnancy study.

The chain's CDR3 is CASSVLATGELFF. CDR3 DNA: TGTGCCAGCAGCGTACTGGCAACAGGGGAGCTGTTTTTT. J is TRBJ2-2 and V is TRBV9; D not resolved. This CDR3 region has 13 residues. Germline CDR1 and CDR2: SGDLS and YYNGEE. Trimming stripped 1 base from V and 8 bases from J, with 9 bases between.